This TCR beta chain was recorded in a study of T cell responses to AZD1222 COVID-19 vaccine. Study-wide findings and caveats: White British donors predominated, females outnumbered males, and clonal diversity was possibly underestimated. Vaccine-associated CD4 TCRs ranged over spike, dominating at 160-218 and 743-854. Among those given AZD1222, only five or six were seropositive at baseline. After two AZD1222 doses, spike-specific TCR breadth and depth rose versus day 0.

Assay used: immunoSEQ multiplex PCR; TCRdb lists only in-frame clones, some missing. The data show 60,000 to 80,000 clones, 85% to 90% seen once. V dropped 1 base and J dropped 1 base, with 8 bases sitting between them. Looked up from germline, CDR1 is SGHRS and CDR2 is YFSETQ. The CDR3 has 14 residues. Worth noting for this clone: The antigen remains unidentified.

The origin of this receptor is an adult in good health. Sequences were derived from peripheral blood, sampled on day 0 of AZD1222 vaccination. The chain joins TRBV5-1 to TRBJ2-5; no reliable D call. The CDR3 is CASSLKGFQETQYF. CDR3 in DNA: TGCGCCAGCAGCTTGAAAGGTTTCCAAGAGACCCAGTACTTC.